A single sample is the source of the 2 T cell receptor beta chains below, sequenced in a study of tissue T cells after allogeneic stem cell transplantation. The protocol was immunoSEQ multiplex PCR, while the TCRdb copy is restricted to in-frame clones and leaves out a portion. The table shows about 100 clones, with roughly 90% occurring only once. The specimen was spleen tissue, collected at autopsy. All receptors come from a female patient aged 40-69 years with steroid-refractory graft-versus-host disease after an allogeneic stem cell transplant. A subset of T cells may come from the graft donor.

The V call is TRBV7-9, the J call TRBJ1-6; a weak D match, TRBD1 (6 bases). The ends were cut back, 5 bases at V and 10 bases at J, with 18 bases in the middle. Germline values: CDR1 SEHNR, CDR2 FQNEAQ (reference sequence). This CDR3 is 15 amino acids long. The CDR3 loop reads CASSTWTEVGSPLHF. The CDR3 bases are TGTGCCAGCAGCACCTGGACAGAGGTGGGCTCACCCCTCCACTTT.

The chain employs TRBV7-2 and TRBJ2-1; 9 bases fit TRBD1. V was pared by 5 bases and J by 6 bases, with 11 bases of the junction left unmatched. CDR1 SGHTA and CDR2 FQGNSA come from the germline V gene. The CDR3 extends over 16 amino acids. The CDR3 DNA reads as TGTGCCAGCAGCGCCTCGGGGACAGGGAGGGCCAATGAGCAGTTCTTC. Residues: CASSASGTGRANEQFF.